One T cell receptor (beta chain) is described in this entry. The CDR3 has 12 amino acids. CDR1 and CDR2 (germline): SNHLY, FYNNEI. V gave up 7 bases and J gave up 10 bases; unmatched junction bases: 4. The data were taken from a study of blood T cell repertoires in COVID-19. Study-wide background: Acute and convalescent COVID-19 specimens originated in the United States, Italy and Spain. Nucleic acid was either cDNA or gDNA, and it came from T cells, B-cell-depleted T cells, or PBMCs.

The authors' processing: Amplification with reference gene primers provided the estimates of nucleated cell counts. TCRdb keeps only in-frame clones here, not all; method: immunoSEQ multiplex PCR. From that table come the V and J calls and clone size; the DNA was used to work out D and trimming. The sample gives 120,000 or so clones, more than 60% of which show up once; about 6.8% is in the top ten. V usage is TRBV2 and J usage is TRBJ1-1; TRBD1 aligns across 12 bases. This TCR derives from a man in his 70s with acute or convalescent COVID-19. What was sequenced was peripheral blood. The CDR3 DNA reads as TGTGCCAGCACCCGGGACAGGGGGCCAGCTTTCTTT. Encoded protein: CASTRDRGPAFF.